The rows below give T cell receptor beta chains drawn from one sample of a study of T cells after yellow fever vaccination. TCRdb ran MiXCR on the 5' RACE reads and lists one entry per CDR3 protein. The sample yields some 160,000 distinct CDR3 sequences, about a tenth seen once. The sample consisted of CD8+ T cells sorted from PBMCs, taken 45 days after the yellow fever booster vaccination. The receptors shown here come from a man younger than 30 who received the YFV17D yellow fever vaccine. CDR3s include the opening cysteine and the closing phenylalanine or tryptophan. D genes are given only for firm matches. Some rows mark clone size as missing; the rest say once, few, many or name a class of expanded clone.

abundance: NA; v_gene: TRBV5-8; d_gene: NA; j_gene: TRBJ1-1; CDR3aa: CASSPGVGERTEAFF; CDR3nt: TGTGCCAGCAGTCCCGGGGTCGGGGAGAGGACTGAAGCTTTCTTT
abundance: few; v_gene: TRBV12-3/TRBV12-4; d_gene: TRBD2; j_gene: TRBJ2-1; CDR3aa: CASSGLANNNEQFF; CDR3nt: TGTGCCAGCAGTGGACTAGCGAACAACAATGAGCAGTTCTTC
abundance: few; v_gene: TRBV4-3; d_gene: NA; j_gene: TRBJ1-2; CDR3aa: CASRGFVTDRSYGYTF; CDR3nt: TGCGCCAGCAGGGGCTTTGTGACGGACAGAAGCTATGGCTACACCTTC
abundance: NA; v_gene: TRBV10-3; d_gene: TRBD1; j_gene: TRBJ1-2; CDR3aa: CAIPQTGVGYTF; CDR3nt: TGTGCCATCCCCCAGACAGGGGTTGGCTACACCTTC
abundance: few; v_gene: TRBV15; d_gene: TRBD2; j_gene: TRBJ2-5; CDR3aa: CATSIRRGGETQYF; CDR3nt: TGTGCCACCAGCATTCGGCGGGGGGGAGAGACCCAGTACTTC
abundance: NA; v_gene: TRBV25-1; d_gene: NA; j_gene: TRBJ2-5; CDR3aa: CASSASGGPTKGTQYF; CDR3nt: TGTGCCAGCAGTGCGTCCGGGGGACCAACTAAGGGGACCCAGTACTTC
abundance: NA; v_gene: TRBV10-3; d_gene: NA; j_gene: TRBJ2-3; CDR3aa: CAISEVGEDTQYF; CDR3nt: TGTGCCATCAGTGAGGTGGGAGAGGATACGCAGTATTTT
abundance: few; v_gene: TRBV2; d_gene: NA; j_gene: TRBJ1-1; CDR3aa: CASSSSLGMNTEAFF; CDR3nt: TGTGCCAGCAGTTCGTCCCTCGGGATGAACACTGAAGCTTTCTTT
abundance: few; v_gene: TRBV6-2/TRBV6-3; d_gene: NA; j_gene: TRBJ2-3; CDR3aa: CASSYGRPPSTDTQYF; CDR3nt: TGTGCCAGCAGTTACGGACGACCGCCAAGCACAGATACGCAGTATTTT
abundance: many; v_gene: TRBV5-1; d_gene: NA; j_gene: TRBJ2-2; CDR3aa: CASSFLDTGELFF; CDR3nt: TGCGCCAGCAGCTTTCTTGACACCGGGGAGCTGTTTTTT
abundance: many; v_gene: TRBV10-3; d_gene: NA; j_gene: TRBJ1-1; CDR3aa: CAIRTGTGGAEAFF; CDR3nt: TGTGCCATCAGGACTGGGACGGGGGGCGCTGAAGCTTTCTTT
abundance: NA; v_gene: TRBV6-1; d_gene: NA; j_gene: TRBJ2-7; CDR3aa: CASSEIRAFSYEQYF; CDR3nt: TGTGCCAGCAGTGAAATCAGGGCGTTCTCCTACGAGCAGTACTTC
abundance: NA; v_gene: TRBV4-1; d_gene: NA; j_gene: TRBJ2-1; CDR3aa: CASSQSQGGETYNEQFF; CDR3nt: TGCGCCAGCAGCCAATCTCAAGGGGGGGAAACCTACAATGAGCAGTTCTTC
abundance: few; v_gene: TRBV9; d_gene: NA; j_gene: TRBJ1-2; CDR3aa: CASSPRGWETGGYTF; CDR3nt: TGTGCCAGCAGCCCCCGAGGGTGGGAGACTGGTGGCTACACCTTC
abundance: NA; v_gene: TRBV4-1; d_gene: NA; j_gene: TRBJ1-2; CDR3aa: CASSPIQVVNYGYTF; CDR3nt: TGCGCCAGCAGCCCCATCCAGGTGGTGAACTATGGCTACACCTTC
abundance: NA; v_gene: TRBV4-2; d_gene: NA; j_gene: TRBJ2-3; CDR3aa: CASSQYVMGARSGTDTQYF; CDR3nt: TGTGCCAGCAGCCAGTACGTGATGGGGGCGCGGTCGGGCACAGATACGCAGTATTTT
abundance: few; v_gene: TRBV3-1; d_gene: TRBD1; j_gene: TRBJ1-4; CDR3aa: CASSQVGTGDEKLFF; CDR3nt: TGTGCCAGCAGCCAAGTCGGGACAGGGGATGAAAAACTGTTTTTT
abundance: many; v_gene: TRBV7-9; d_gene: NA; j_gene: TRBJ1-2; CDR3aa: CASSPSGFKHRANYGYTF; CDR3nt: TGTGCCAGCAGCCCATCGGGCTTTAAACACAGAGCTAACTATGGCTACACCTTC
abundance: few; v_gene: TRBV4-1; d_gene: NA; j_gene: TRBJ2-7; CDR3aa: CASSQESTLTYEQYF; CDR3nt: TGCGCCAGCAGCCAAGAGTCCACCCTTACCTACGAGCAGTACTTC
abundance: many; v_gene: TRBV4-3; d_gene: TRBD2; j_gene: TRBJ2-3; CDR3aa: CASSQDEGPSGGLGDTQYF; CDR3nt: TGCGCCAGCAGCCAAGATGAAGGGCCTAGCGGGGGACTCGGAGATACGCAGTATTTT
abundance: few; v_gene: TRBV4-1; d_gene: NA; j_gene: TRBJ1-1; CDR3aa: CASSPIGLGTEAFF; CDR3nt: TGCGCCAGCAGCCCAATTGGATTGGGCACTGAAGCTTTCTTT
abundance: few; v_gene: TRBV6-6; d_gene: NA; j_gene: TRBJ2-2; CDR3aa: CASSYAGFGELFF; CDR3nt: TGTGCCAGCAGTTACGCGGGGTTCGGGGAGCTGTTTTTT
abundance: many; v_gene: TRBV7-9; d_gene: TRBD2; j_gene: TRBJ2-1; CDR3aa: CASSLAGLAEGEQFF; CDR3nt: TGTGCCAGCAGCTTAGCAGGACTAGCGGAGGGTGAGCAGTTCTTC
abundance: NA; v_gene: TRBV19; d_gene: NA; j_gene: TRBJ2-6; CDR3aa: CASSIGVRGANVLTF; CDR3nt: TGTGCCAGTAGTATTGGGGTGCGCGGGGCCAACGTCCTGACTTTC
abundance: many; v_gene: TRBV12-3/TRBV12-4; d_gene: TRBD2; j_gene: TRBJ2-3; CDR3aa: CASTQRGGADTQYF; CDR3nt: TGTGCCAGCACCCAGCGCGGGGGGGCAGATACGCAGTATTTT
abundance: few; v_gene: TRBV7-9; d_gene: NA; j_gene: TRBJ1-5; CDR3aa: CASSPLGVGQPQHF; CDR3nt: TGTGCCAGCAGCCCCCTGGGGGTCGGTCAGCCCCAGCATTTT
abundance: few; v_gene: TRBV9; d_gene: NA; j_gene: TRBJ1-2; CDR3aa: CASSVAGLGPPTF; CDR3nt: TGTGCCAGCAGCGTAGCAGGCTTGGGTCCGCCGACCTTC
abundance: NA; v_gene: TRBV9; d_gene: NA; j_gene: TRBJ2-7; CDR3aa: CASSVEGPYEQYF; CDR3nt: TGTGCCAGCAGCGTTGAGGGCCCCTACGAGCAGTACTTC
abundance: few; v_gene: TRBV9; d_gene: TRBD1; j_gene: TRBJ2-2; CDR3aa: CASSTHRGTGELFF; CDR3nt: TGTGCCAGCAGCACCCACAGGGGGACCGGGGAGCTGTTTTTT
abundance: few; v_gene: TRBV21-1; d_gene: NA; j_gene: TRBJ2-5; CDR3aa: CASSTRDRERGETQYF; CDR3nt: TGTGCCAGCAGCACCCGGGACAGGGAAAGGGGAGAGACCCAGTACTTC
abundance: NA; v_gene: TRBV7-6; d_gene: NA; j_gene: TRBJ1-1; CDR3aa: CASSLGQGFPEAFF; CDR3nt: TGTGCCAGCAGCTTGGGGCAAGGGTTCCCTGAAGCTTTCTTT
abundance: few; v_gene: TRBV9; d_gene: NA; j_gene: TRBJ2-1; CDR3aa: CASSVSSGDRIDEQFF; CDR3nt: TGTGCCAGCAGCGTCTCTTCAGGGGATCGTATCGATGAGCAGTTCTTC
abundance: NA; v_gene: TRBV6-2/TRBV6-3; d_gene: TRBD2; j_gene: TRBJ2-1; CDR3aa: CASRVVAGGEFF; CDR3nt: TGTGCCAGCAGAGTCGTAGCGGGGGGGGAGTTCTTC
abundance: many; v_gene: TRBV6-5; d_gene: NA; j_gene: TRBJ1-1; CDR3aa: CASSYSTPESGGTEAFF; CDR3nt: TGTGCCAGCAGTTACTCGACCCCCGAGAGTGGTGGCACTGAAGCTTTCTTT
abundance: NA; v_gene: TRBV15; d_gene: NA; j_gene: TRBJ1-1; CDR3aa: CATSGRGKRDTEAFF; CDR3nt: TGTGCCACCAGCGGAAGAGGGAAACGAGACACTGAAGCTTTCTTT
abundance: NA; v_gene: TRBV19; d_gene: TRBD1; j_gene: TRBJ2-7; CDR3aa: CASSILGQTYEQYF; CDR3nt: TGTGCCAGTAGTATACTGGGACAGACCTACGAGCAGTACTTC
abundance: NA; v_gene: TRBV14; d_gene: NA; j_gene: TRBJ2-1; CDR3aa: CASSQDQGGILSYNEQFF; CDR3nt: TGTGCCAGCAGCCAAGACCAGGGCGGAATTCTCTCCTACAATGAGCAGTTCTTC
abundance: few; v_gene: TRBV19; d_gene: NA; j_gene: TRBJ1-2; CDR3aa: CASSMGWLGGYTF; CDR3nt: TGTGCCAGTAGTATGGGCTGGCTCGGTGGCTACACCTTC
abundance: NA; v_gene: TRBV20-1; d_gene: NA; j_gene: TRBJ2-1; CDR3aa: CSARGRGVYNEQFF; CDR3nt: TGCAGTGCGAGGGGTCGGGGAGTCTACAATGAGCAGTTCTTC
abundance: NA; v_gene: TRBV4-2; d_gene: NA; j_gene: TRBJ1-1; CDR3aa: CASSLLDGTPVEAFF; CDR3nt: TGTGCCAGCAGCCTACTCGACGGGACCCCCGTCGAGGCTTTCTTT
abundance: few; v_gene: TRBV4-3; d_gene: NA; j_gene: TRBJ2-4; CDR3aa: CASSLNQLAKNIQYF; CDR3nt: TGCGCCAGCAGCCTAAACCAGTTAGCCAAAAACATTCAGTACTTC
abundance: NA; v_gene: TRBV7-9; d_gene: NA; j_gene: TRBJ2-3; CDR3aa: CASSSPVARTDTQYF; CDR3nt: TGTGCCAGCAGCTCCCCAGTGGCCAGGACAGATACGCAGTATTTT
abundance: NA; v_gene: TRBV29-1; d_gene: NA; j_gene: TRBJ2-2; CDR3aa: CSVGGSGELFF; CDR3nt: TGCAGCGTTGGGGGTTCCGGGGAGCTGTTTTTT
abundance: NA; v_gene: TRBV11-2; d_gene: TRBD2; j_gene: TRBJ2-7; CDR3aa: CASLGGRTYEQYF; CDR3nt: TGTGCCAGCTTGGGGGGGAGGACCTACGAGCAGTACTTC
abundance: few; v_gene: TRBV28; d_gene: NA; j_gene: TRBJ2-6; CDR3aa: CASSLPRQGSGAGANVLTF; CDR3nt: TGTGCCAGCAGTTTACCCCGCCAGGGGAGCGGGGCTGGGGCCAACGTCCTGACTTTC
abundance: NA; v_gene: TRBV4-1; d_gene: NA; j_gene: TRBJ2-7; CDR3aa: CASSQVEGPHYEQYF; CDR3nt: TGCGCCAGCAGCCAAGTAGAAGGGCCCCACTACGAGCAGTACTTC
abundance: NA; v_gene: TRBV7-2; d_gene: TRBD1; j_gene: TRBJ2-1; CDR3aa: CASSLGDRESGVQFF; CDR3nt: TGTGCCAGCAGCTTAGGGGACAGGGAATCTGGGGTGCAGTTCTTC
abundance: NA; v_gene: TRBV4-2; d_gene: NA; j_gene: TRBJ1-3; CDR3aa: CASSQEIGGNTIYF; CDR3nt: TGTGCCAGCAGCCAAGAGATCGGTGGAAACACCATATATTTT
abundance: many; v_gene: TRBV20-1; d_gene: NA; j_gene: TRBJ2-2; CDR3aa: CSARGDWNTGELFF; CDR3nt: TGCAGTGCTAGGGGGGACTGGAACACCGGGGAGCTGTTTTTT
abundance: NA; v_gene: TRBV12-3/TRBV12-4; d_gene: NA; j_gene: TRBJ1-1; CDR3aa: CASSFRVRNTEAFF; CDR3nt: TGTGCCAGCAGTTTCCGGGTGAGGAACACTGAAGCTTTCTTT
abundance: NA; v_gene: TRBV27; d_gene: TRBD1; j_gene: TRBJ1-5; CDR3aa: CASSPGTGFFQPQHF; CDR3nt: TGTGCCAGCAGTCCCGGGACAGGGTTTTTCCAGCCCCAGCATTTT
abundance: NA; v_gene: TRBV7-2; d_gene: TRBD2; j_gene: TRBJ2-1; CDR3aa: CASSLMSGASGEQFF; CDR3nt: TGTGCCAGCAGCTTAATGAGCGGGGCGTCCGGTGAGCAGTTCTTC
abundance: many; v_gene: TRBV5-1; d_gene: NA; j_gene: TRBJ2-5; CDR3aa: CASSSLGVLEETQYF; CDR3nt: TGCGCCAGCAGCTCCCTCGGGGTATTAGAAGAGACCCAGTACTTC